This TCR beta chain was captured in a study of metastatic and nonmetastatic thyroid tumors. At the level of the study: A comparison of repertoires was made across blood and tumor or nodule tissue from malignant and benign thyroid patients.

TCRdb re-clonotyped the PCR reads through MiXCR. The sample contains tens of thousands of clones, roughly an eighth of which appear only once. All patients were untreated before thyroid surgery. Only a few counts were recorded for this clone. Germline V gene lookup returns CDR1 MNHNS and CDR2 SASEGT. This CDR3 has 12 residues. The germline V and J ends were trimmed by 6 bases and 8 bases, with 13 bases remaining between them. The source material was blood. J is TRBJ1-2 and V is TRBV6-1; D might be TRBD1 (5 bases). The TCR was taken from a female donor with papillary thyroid cancer or a benign thyroid nodule (not recorded which). Some clones in this sample may be carry-over from other donors' samples. The CDR3 region is CASRRDLGGYTF. Here the CDR3 DNA reads TGTGCCAGCAGGCGGGACCTCGGGGGCTACACCTTC.